The 30 T cell receptor beta chains reported below all come from one sample, sequenced in a study of shared clonotypes between healthy human individuals. Method: immunoSEQ multiplex PCR; TCRdb's copy keeps in-frame clones and lacks some. Of about 2.2 million clones listed, just over 90% are singletons. Naive CD8 cells lacked CD45RO, underwent positive selection for CCR7 and left out terminally differentiated effector memory CD45RA+ cells. The sample was naive CD8+ T cells from PBMCs. The receptors come from a man aged 18 to 29 in good health. Some clones in this sample may be carry-over from other donors' samples.

The chain uses TRBV5-4 and TRBJ1-6; D unresolved. The V gene lost 0 bases and the J gene lost 11 bases, with 6 bases spanning the gap. Germline V CDR1 and CDR2: SGHNT, YYREEE (reference sequence). The CDR3 consists of 12 residues. The CDR3 spells CASSLGGTPLHF. Here the CDR3 DNA reads TGTGCCAGCAGCTTGGGGGGAACACCCCTCCACTTT.

The chain uses TRBV5-4 and TRBJ2-5, with D perhaps matching TRBD1 (5 bases). CDR1 and CDR2 from the germline V gene are SGHNT and YYREEE (reference sequence). This CDR3 region has 18 residues. The V and J ends lost 0 bases and 3 bases respectively, with 21 bases between them. CDR3 nucleotide sequence: TGTGCCAGCAGCTTGGGGGGCTACACTCCGACAAACGAAGAGACCCAGTACTTC. Amino acid sequence: CASSLGGYTPTNEETQYF.

Comments on this clone: One junction end does not reproduce the germline sequence, and a read error may be involved. The chain recombines TRBV30 with TRBJ1-1, with a weak D call TRBD1 (6 bases). This CDR3 has 14 residues. Germline V gene sequence: CDR1 GTSNPN, CDR2 SVGIG (reference sequence). The CDR3 coding sequence is TGTGCCTGGAGTCCTACAGGGAGGAACCCTGAAGCTTTCTTT. Translation: CAWSPTGRNPEAFF.

The genes are TRBV7-9 and TRBJ2-3, with 12 bases lining up with TRBD2. V trimming: 4 bases; J trimming: 6 bases; junction bases outside the gene matches: 5. The germline V gene encodes CDR1 SEHNR and CDR2 FQNEAQ (reference sequence). The CDR3 sequence is 15 residues long. The CDR3 DNA reads TGTGCCAGCAGCTCTAGCGGGAGGGCTACGGATACGCAGTATTTT. This gives the protein CASSSSGRATDTQYF.

This chain connects TRBV11-2 to TRBJ2-7; 9 bases fit TRBD1. The V and J ends lost 2 bases and 4 bases, in that order; junction bases with no gene match: 9. From germline, CDR1 is SGHAT and CDR2 FQNNGV. The CDR3 spans 16 residues. The DNA of the CDR3 is TGTGCCAGCAGCTTACCGGTCGGGGACAGGGATTACGAGCAGTACTTC. It yields the protein CASSLPVGDRDYEQYF.

The chain couples TRBV27 to TRBJ2-1, with D tentatively TRBD1 (6 bases). Trimming stripped 10 bases from V and 0 bases from J, with 13 bases between. The CDR3 has 14 amino acids. In germline, CDR1 is MNHEY, CDR2 SMNVEV (reference sequence). The CDR3 DNA reads TGTGCCACCGCAGGGGTTAGCTCCTACAATGAGCAGTTCTTC. It encodes CATAGVSSYNEQFF.

Regarding this clone: The DNA is omitted, as the CDR3 cannot be located on it reliably, and the CDR3 follows TCRdb's listing. V is TRBV7-8 and J is TRBJ1-2. From its first to its last residue, the CDR3 has 13 amino acids. Germline V gives CDR1 SGHVS, CDR2 FQNEAQ. CDR3 region: CASSLVGPGSITF.

This clone was seen only once. The gene calls are TRBV19 and TRBJ1-1, with 12 bases matching TRBD1. The CDR3 spans 16 residues. Losses at the gene ends were 3 bases for V and 4 bases for J; bases not matched to a gene: 6. Germline lookup yields CDR1 LNHDA and CDR2 SQIVND (reference sequence). The CDR3 sequence is CASSIRDRGRSTEAFF. Written as DNA, the CDR3 is TGTGCCAGTAGTATTAGGGACAGGGGGCGAAGCACTGAAGCTTTCTTT.

This chain joins TRBV7-9 and TRBJ2-5, with 10 positions matching TRBD1. In germline, CDR1 is SEHNR, CDR2 FQNEAQ (reference sequence). The CDR3 loop spans 13 amino acids. The trim removed 5 bases at V and 5 bases at J, leaving 2 bases unmatched. The CDR3 loop is CASSADRGETQYF. DNA for the CDR3: TGTGCCAGCAGCGCGGACAGGGGGGAGACCCAGTACTTC.

The chain combines TRBV27 with TRBJ2-7; no definite D call. Trimming took off 4 bases at V and 5 bases at J, with 15 bases between the two ends. CDR1 is MNHEY, CDR2 SMNVEV, per germline (reference sequence). CDR3 size: 14 residues. The CDR3 spells CASSWVPPWNEQYF. The CDR3 region has the DNA TGTGCCAGCAGTTGGGTTCCCCCTTGGAACGAGCAGTACTTC.

This sequence joins TRBV6-1 and TRBJ2-1; TRBD2 matches 11 bases. There are 15 residues in the CDR3. J gave up 4 bases and V 8 bases, and 7 bases lay outside the gene matches. CDR1 is MNHNS, CDR2 SASEGT, per germline. The CDR3, as DNA: TGTGCCAGCGGGGGGCGGACTAGCGGGTACAATGAGCAGTTCTTC. Translated, it gives CASGGRTSGYNEQFF.

V gene TRBV10-3 combines with J gene TRBJ2-1; 8 positions agree with TRBD2. V gave up 9 bases and J gave up 4 bases; unmatched junction bases: 11. CDR3 length: 15 amino acids. Germline CDR1 is ENHRY and CDR2 is SYGVKD. DNA of the CDR3: TGTGCCATAAGAGAGGGGCGGGAGGCTTACAATGAGCAGTTCTTC. It codes for CAIREGREAYNEQFF.

This chain uses TRBV7-2 with TRBJ2-5; possibly TRBD1 for D (6 bases). The ends were cut back, 6 bases at V and 5 bases at J, with 16 bases in the middle. Germline V gene data show CDR1 as SGHTA and CDR2 as FQGNSA. The CDR3 runs to 14 residues. CDR3 sequence reads: CASSRTQGWETQYF. The DNA of the CDR3 is TGTGCCAGCAGTCGTACGCAGGGGTGGGAGACCCAGTACTTC. Supplemented by reference TRBV7-2 and TRBJ2-5, the full variable domain reads GAGVSQSPSNKVTEKGKDVELRCDPISGHTALYWYRQSLGQGLEFLIYFQGNSAPDKSGLPSDRFSAERTGGSVSTLTIQRTQQEDSAVYLCASSRTQGWETQYFGPGTRLLVL.

The rearrangement joins TRBV25-1 to TRBJ2-7, with a possible D match to TRBD2 (6 bases). With 7 bases removed from V and 2 bases from J, the gap between germline ends came to 12 bases. In germline, CDR1 is MGHDK, CDR2 SYGVNS. This CDR3 contains 13 residues. The CDR3 protein is CASTAGSTYEQYF. CDR3 in DNA: TGTGCCAGCACGGCCGGGAGTACCTACGAGCAGTACTTC.

This clone has a handful of counts. CDR3 residues: CASSLDGARGYTF. The DNA for the CDR3 is TGTGCCAGCAGCTTAGATGGGGCGCGGGGCTACACCTTC. The J gene is TRBJ1-2, the V gene TRBV5-8; the D gene is possibly TRBD1 (5 bases). CDR3 length: 13 residues. Trimming shortened V by 2 bases and J by 8 bases, and 13 bases separated the two germline ends. Per the germline V gene, CDR1 is SGHTS and CDR2 is YDEGEE.

The V gene is TRBV9, the J gene TRBJ2-7, with TRBD2 identical over 7 bases. Germline assignment: CDR1 SGDLS and CDR2 YYNGEE. V was clipped by 1 base and J by 0 bases; unmatched bases: 4. The CDR3 contains 15 residues. The CDR3 nucleotides are TGTGCCAGCAGCGTATCGACTAGCCCCTCCTACGAGCAGTACTTC. Translated: CASSVSTSPSYEQYF.

V gene TRBV5-1 combines with J gene TRBJ1-4, with 9 bases matching TRBD1. CDR1 is SGHRS and CDR2 is YFSETQ in the germline V gene. The ends lost 3 bases at V and 4 bases at J; junction bases unmatched: 16. CDR3 size: 19 residues. DNA for the CDR3: TGCGCCAGCAGCTCGAAGGGACAGGGAAGGTTTACGGGTAATGAAAAACTGTTTTTT. This translates into CASSSKGQGRFTGNEKLFF.

With respect to this clone: Other nucleotide sequences in the sample specify the same CDR3. The chain uses TRBV6-5 and TRBJ2-2; D possibly corresponds to TRBD1 (5 bases). This CDR3 is built from 13 residues. Trimming took off 5 bases at V and 3 bases at J, with 7 bases between the two ends. Germline lookup yields CDR1 MNHEY and CDR2 SVGAGI. CDR3 in amino acids: CASSGAYTGELFF. The CDR3 DNA is TGTGCCAGCAGTGGGGCCTACACCGGGGAGCTGTTTTTT.

The chain employs TRBV29-1 and TRBJ2-1, with 10 bases lining up with TRBD2. Germline V gene sequence: CDR1 SQVTM, CDR2 ANQGSEA. The CDR3 length is 16 residues. Trimming removed 5 bases from V and 3 bases from J; junction bases left unmatched: 10. DNA for the CDR3: TGCAGCGTTCTCCAAACCGGGACTAGCGACTACAATGAGCAGTTCTTC. Translation: CSVLQTGTSDYNEQFF.

The chain links TRBV6-5 to TRBJ1-2; D is unclear. Germline lookup yields CDR1 MNHEY and CDR2 SVGAGI. This CDR3 comprises 11 residues. Trimming pared 8 bases from V and 4 bases from J, leaving 8 bases between. The CDR3 sequence: CASLGSYGYTF. In nucleotides, the CDR3 is TGTGCCAGCTTGGGATCCTATGGCTACACCTTC.

The chain joins TRBV20-1 to TRBJ2-1; D is uncertain. The CDR3 consists of 11 residues. The germline V and J ends were trimmed by 4 bases and 6 bases, with 7 bases remaining between them. Germline V gene sequence: CDR1 DFQATT, CDR2 SNEGSKA (reference sequence). The CDR3 region has the DNA TGCAGTGCTAACGTCCGCAATGAGCAGTTCTTC. It specifies CSANVRNEQFF.

Here the CDR3 reads CASSFVTINYGYTF. The DNA for the CDR3 is TGTGCCAGCAGCTTTGTAACCATTAACTATGGCTACACCTTC. This chain joins TRBV7-9 and TRBJ1-2; no clear D gene. The germline CDR1 and CDR2 sequences are SEHNR and FQNEAQ (reference sequence). The ends were cut back, 3 bases at V and 1 base at J, with 9 bases in the middle. The CDR3 is 14 amino acids. Looking up the rest from reference TRBV7-9 and TRBJ1-2 gives the full variable domain: DTGVSQNPRHKITKRGQNVTFRCDPISEHNRLYWYRQTLGQGPEFLTYFQNEAQLEKSRLLSDRFSAERPKGSFSTLEIQRTEQGDSAMYLCASSFVTINYGYTFGSGTRLTVV.

Here the CDR3 reads CASIPPGQGYNEQFF. Written as DNA, the CDR3 is TGTGCCAGCATCCCGCCGGGACAGGGCTACAATGAGCAGTTCTTC. The chain employs TRBV5-4 and TRBJ2-1, with 9 bases fitting TRBD1. The ends lost 6 bases at V and 3 bases at J; junction bases unmatched: 7. This CDR3 contains 15 residues. CDR1 is SGHNT and CDR2 is YYREEE in the germline V gene (reference sequence). The full variable domain, its missing parts supplied by reference TRBV5-4 and TRBJ2-1, is ETGVTQSPTHLIKTRGQQVTLRCSSQSGHNTVSWYQQALGQGPQFIFQYYREEENGRGNFPPRFSGLQFPNYSSELNVNALELDDSALYLCASIPPGQGYNEQFFGPGTRLTVL.

The genes are TRBV27 and TRBJ2-5; D call uncertain. This CDR3 comprises 14 residues. Germline lookup yields CDR1 MNHEY and CDR2 SMNVEV (reference sequence). V was trimmed by 5 bases and J by 7 bases, leaving 17 bases between them. The CDR3 is CASSPAARSWTQYF. In DNA, the CDR3 is TGTGCCAGCAGTCCCGCCGCTAGGAGTTGGACCCAGTACTTC.

The chain carries TRBV2 and TRBJ2-1, with no clear D. CDR1 and CDR2 from the germline V gene are SNHLY and FYNNEI. The CDR3 extends over 15 amino acids. The V gene lost 2 bases and the J gene lost 7 bases, with 15 bases spanning the gap. This CDR3 reads CASSERERSENEQFF. CDR3 nucleotide sequence: TGTGCCAGCAGTGAAAGGGAACGGAGCGAAAATGAGCAGTTCTTC.

The rearrangement joins TRBV27 to TRBJ2-7; D is unresolved. CDR1 and CDR2 from the germline V gene are MNHEY and SMNVEV (reference sequence). This CDR3 is built from 16 residues. With 5 bases removed from V and 4 bases from J, the gap between germline ends came to 21 bases. The CDR3 region is CASSPLAPSMPYEQYF. The CDR3 DNA is TGTGCCAGCAGTCCCCTGGCCCCCTCTATGCCATACGAGCAGTACTTC.

The chain recombines TRBV11-1 with TRBJ2-7, with D possibly being TRBD1 or TRBD2 (5 bases each). V was cut by 0 bases and J by 2 bases, with 14 bases left in between. Germline assignment: CDR1 SGHAT and CDR2 FQDESV (reference sequence). The CDR3 is made up of 16 amino acids. The CDR3 here is CASSLAGPAIPYEQYF. The CDR3 DNA is TGTGCCAGCAGCTTAGCGGGACCAGCAATCCCCTACGAGCAGTACTTC.

This chain joins TRBV6-5 and TRBJ2-7; 8 bases are a match to TRBD2. The CDR3 is made up of 15 amino acids. V lost 6 bases, J lost 3 bases, and 10 bases stayed unmatched. CDR1 is MNHEY and CDR2 is SVGAGI in the germline V gene. CDR3 nucleotide sequence: TGTGCCAGCAGCTCCCCGGGGGGGAGTAACTACGAGCAGTACTTC. This codes for CASSSPGGSNYEQYF.

V and J are TRBV4-1 and TRBJ2-7, with TRBD1 identical over 7 bases. The junction had 2 bases not matched to a gene; V was cut back by 4 bases and J by 2 bases. The CDR3 sequence is 13 residues long. In germline, CDR1 is MGHRA, CDR2 YSYEKL. The CDR3 DNA reads TGCGCCAGCAGCCGGGACAGCCCCTACGAGCAGTACTTC. This gives the protein CASSRDSPYEQYF.

This clone was detected once. V is TRBV19 and J is TRBJ1-3; D remains ambiguous. V was shortened by 4 bases and J by 4 bases, with 11 bases between the two germline ends. CDR3 length: 14 residues. CDR1 and CDR2 from the germline V gene are LNHDA and SQIVND (reference sequence). The CDR3 DNA reads as TGTGCCAGTAGTACCACCTTTCGGGGAAACACCATATATTTT. It specifies CASSTTFRGNTIYF.